This T cell receptor (beta chain) stems from a study of CD8 T cells in Susac syndrome. CDR1 SEHNR and CDR2 FQNEAQ come from the germline V gene (reference sequence). The V end was cut by 2 bases, the J end by 1 base, with 15 bases between. The CDR3 is 18 amino acids. When the RNA was reverse transcribed, random hexamers were used with an input of roughly 0.45 to 1 ug. One entry per CDR3 protein results from TCRdb running MiXCR on the immunoSEQ multiplex PCR reads. The sample carries under 250,000 distinct CDR3 sequences, approximately 94% recorded once. Study results and limitations: Repertoires of Susac syndrome CD4+ T cells lacked clonal expansion.

As regards this clonotype: Antigen unknown.

Material: CD4+ T cells from PBMCs. J is TRBJ2-6 and V is TRBV7-9, with D possibly matching TRBD2 (5 bases). This clonotype was sampled from a human donor with Susac syndrome. CDR3 sequence (DNA): TGTGCCAGCAGCTTAACCTTCCCCGGGGAATCTGGGGCCAACGTCCTGACTTTC. Its protein is CASSLTFPGESGANVLTF.